The sample holds one count of the clone carrying this TCR beta chain. The antigen is unknown. Produced via immunoSEQ multiplex PCR; TCRdb's table is partial and in-frame only. The sample has more than 30,000 clones, roughly 90% seen once. This record comes from a study of PD-L1 blockade in urothelial cancer. Study context: Men with urothelial cancer arising in the bladder made up most of the 29 patients. Analyses were performed on blood at 3 weeks after treatment start (the second dose) and at 6 weeks. Previous chemotherapy exposure amounted to 0 to 3 regimens for patients.

General observations from the study: When measured at 3 weeks, tumor-associated blood clones expanded more in durable-benefit patients.

V lost 0 bases to trimming and J lost 0 bases, with 16 bases between them. CDR1 and CDR2 from the germline V gene are MGHRA and YSYEKL. This CDR3 has 18 amino acids. The sequence derives from a man aged 60 to 75 with urothelial cancer. This rearrangement joins TRBV4-1 to TRBJ2-3, with D tentatively TRBD1 (5 bases). Sequences were derived from PBMCs, sampled around atezolizumab (anti-PD-L1) treatment. As DNA, the CDR3 is TGCGCCAGCAGCCAAGAAGGGGTGGTAAGCTTGAGCACAGATACGCAGTATTTT. This encodes CASSQEGVVSLSTDTQYF.